This T cell receptor beta chain emerged from a study of spatial heterogeneity in lung cancer. Using its own MiXCR run on the 5' RACE reads, TCRdb lists one record per CDR3 protein. The sample includes over 50,000 distinct CDR3 sequences, 6.3% seen only once; the top ten take approximately 14%. Study-level results: Among blood samples, ubiquitous expanded tumor TCRs appeared more at resection than at follow-up.

The CDR3 length is 15 residues. Germline lookup yields CDR1 MRHNA and CDR2 SNTAGT. The V gene lost 3 bases and the J gene lost 2 bases, with 14 bases spanning the gap. This sample's time point: sample taken at primary tumor resection. This clonotype has just a few counts. The antigen is unknown. The source material was PBMCs, sampled at surgery. The chain links TRBV6-4 to TRBJ2-7; D call uncertain. The sequence was obtained from a female donor with early-stage non-small cell lung cancer. CDR3: CASSEMADPTYEQYF. The CDR3, as DNA: TGTGCCAGCAGTGAGATGGCGGACCCGACCTACGAGCAGTACTTC.